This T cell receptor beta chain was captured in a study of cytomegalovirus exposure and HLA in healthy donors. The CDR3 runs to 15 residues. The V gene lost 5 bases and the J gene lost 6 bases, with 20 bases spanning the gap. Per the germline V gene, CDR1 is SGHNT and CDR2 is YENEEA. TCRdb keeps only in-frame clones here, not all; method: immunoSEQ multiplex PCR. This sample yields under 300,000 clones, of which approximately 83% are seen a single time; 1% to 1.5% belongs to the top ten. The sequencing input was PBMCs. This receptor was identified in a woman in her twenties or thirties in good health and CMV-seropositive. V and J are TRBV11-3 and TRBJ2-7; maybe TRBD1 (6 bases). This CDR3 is CASSRSYRALSEQYF. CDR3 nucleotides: TGTGCCAGCAGCCGGTCCTACAGGGCCCTCAGCGAGCAGTACTTC. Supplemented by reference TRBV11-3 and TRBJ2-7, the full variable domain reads EAGVVQSPRYKIIEKKQPVAFWCNPISGHNTLYWYLQNLGQGPELLIRYENEEAVDDSQLPKDRFSAERLKGVDSTLKIQPAELGDSAVYLCASSRSYRALSEQYFGPGTRLTVT.